This record concerns one T cell receptor beta chain sequence. Antigen unknown. This specimen comes from a study of vaccination effects on CD4 cells after COVID-19. Expansion with viral peptide pools was applied to antigen-specific CD4+ T cells by the ViraFEST assay prior to sequencing. The authors isolated CD4+ T cells after roughly eleven days of culture. According to the study, vaccine recipients showed no prior SARS-CoV-2 infection and negative nucleocapsid antibodies. Looked up from germline, CDR1 is SGHRS and CDR2 is YFSETQ. The CDR3 totals 16 residues. V gave up 1 base and J gave up 0 bases, with 11 bases separating them. Only in-frame clones appear in the TCRdb table, and some are missing; sequencing was by immunoSEQ multiplex PCR. The table shows around 68,000 clones, with 75% to 90% occurring only once.

The chain employs TRBV5-1 and TRBJ1-3; a possible D gene is TRBD1 (5 bases). This material consisted of CD4+ T cells from PBMCs cultured with SARS-CoV-2 spike peptides, taken before COVID-19 vaccination. This TCR was recovered from a human donor who received a COVID-19 vaccine. CDR3 residues: CASSLQGASSGNTIYF. CDR3 sequence (DNA): TGCGCCAGCAGCTTGCAGGGTGCAAGCTCTGGAAACACCATATATTTT.